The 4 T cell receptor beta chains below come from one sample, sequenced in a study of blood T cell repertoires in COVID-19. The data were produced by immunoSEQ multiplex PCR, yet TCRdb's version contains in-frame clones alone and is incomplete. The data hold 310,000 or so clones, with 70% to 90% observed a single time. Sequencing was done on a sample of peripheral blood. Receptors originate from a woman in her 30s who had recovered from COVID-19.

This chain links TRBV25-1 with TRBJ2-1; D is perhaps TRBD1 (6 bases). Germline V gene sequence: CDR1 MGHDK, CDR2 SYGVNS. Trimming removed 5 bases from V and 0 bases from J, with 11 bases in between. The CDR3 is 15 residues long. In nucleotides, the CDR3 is TGTGCCAGCAGTAAACAGGGTCGCTCCTACAATGAGCAGTTCTTC. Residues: CASSKQGRSYNEQFF. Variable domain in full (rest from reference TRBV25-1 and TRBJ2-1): EADIYQTPRYLVIGTGKKITLECSQTMGHDKMYWYQQDPGMELHLIHYSYGVNSTEKGDLSSESTVSRIRTEHFPLTLESARPSHTSQYLCASSKQGRSYNEQFFGPGTRLTVL.

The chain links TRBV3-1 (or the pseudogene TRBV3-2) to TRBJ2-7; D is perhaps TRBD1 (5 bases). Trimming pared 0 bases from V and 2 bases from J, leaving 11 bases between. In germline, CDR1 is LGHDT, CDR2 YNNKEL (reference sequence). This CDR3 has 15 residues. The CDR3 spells CASSQDPTQAYEQYF. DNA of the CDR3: TGTGCCAGCAGCCAAGATCCGACACAGGCCTACGAGCAGTACTTC.

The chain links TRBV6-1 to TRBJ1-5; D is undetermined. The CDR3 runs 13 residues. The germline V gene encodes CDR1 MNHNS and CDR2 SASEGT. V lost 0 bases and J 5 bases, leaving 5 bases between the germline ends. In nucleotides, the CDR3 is TGTGCCAGCAGTGAAGCGCGAGATCAGCCCCAGCATTTT. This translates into CASSEARDQPQHF.

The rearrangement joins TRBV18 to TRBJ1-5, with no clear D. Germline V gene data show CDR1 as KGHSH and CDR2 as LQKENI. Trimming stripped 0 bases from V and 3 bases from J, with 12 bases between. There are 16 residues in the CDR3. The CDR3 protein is CASSPPSRGNNQPQHF. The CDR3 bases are TGTGCCAGCTCACCACCGTCACGGGGAAACAATCAGCCCCAGCATTTT.